Listed below are T cell receptor beta chains from one sample, sequenced in a study of T cell responses to AZD1222 COVID-19 vaccine. The repertoire was sequenced with immunoSEQ multiplex PCR; TCRdb's copy has only in-frame clones and lacks some. This sample has around 67,000 clones, with 65% to 85% found just once. The sample consisted of peripheral blood, taken on day 0 of AZD1222 vaccination. Source of these receptors: an adult in good health. The CDR3 runs from the conserved cysteine through the conserved F or W. The D gene is left open where the match is weak. Size is omitted from some rows. Given values are once, few, many or a class for expanded clones.

CDR3 protein: CASSLRTGTGDQPQHF
CDR3 DNA: TGTGCCAGCAGCTTACGTACCGGGACAGGGGATCAGCCCCAGCATTTT
J gene: TRBJ1-5
CDR3 length: 16
clone size: .
D gene: TRBD1
V gene: TRBV7-8

CDR3 protein: CASRETGSGGYGYTF
CDR3 DNA: TGTGCCAGCAGAGAGACAGGGTCGGGTGGCTATGGCTACACCTTC
J gene: TRBJ1-2
CDR3 length: 15
clone size: .
D gene: TRBD1
V gene: TRBV6-5

CDR3 protein: CASSFQLEQYF
CDR3 DNA: TGTGCCAGCAGTTTCCAATTGGAGCAGTACTTC
J gene: TRBJ2-7
CDR3 length: 11
clone size: .
D gene: .
V gene: TRBV12-3/TRBV12-4

CDR3 protein: CANSRTGTYEQYF
CDR3 DNA: TGTGCCAACTCGCGGACAGGGACTTACGAGCAGTACTTC
J gene: TRBJ2-7
CDR3 length: 13
clone size: .
D gene: TRBD1
V gene: TRBV7-9

CDR3 protein: CASSLRQGIDYTF
CDR3 DNA: TGTGCCAGCAGTTTAAGACAGGGCATTGACTACACCTTC
J gene: TRBJ1-2
CDR3 length: 13
clone size: .
D gene: TRBD1
V gene: TRBV27

CDR3 protein: CASSLGAGPSEQYF
CDR3 DNA: TGTGCCAGCAGTTTGGGAGCGGGGCCGAGCGAGCAGTACTTC
J gene: TRBJ2-7
CDR3 length: 14
clone size: .
D gene: TRBD2
V gene: TRBV6-2/TRBV6-3

CDR3 protein: CASSLVGNYNEQYF
CDR3 DNA: TGCGCCAGCAGCTTGGTTGGGAATTACAACGAGCAGTACTTC
J gene: TRBJ2-7
CDR3 length: 14
clone size: .
D gene: .
V gene: TRBV5-1

CDR3 protein: CASSLAGRGTIFYEQYF
CDR3 DNA: TGTGCCAGCAGCTTGGCCGGTAGGGGGACTATATTCTACGAGCAGTACTTC
J gene: TRBJ2-7
CDR3 length: 17
clone size: .
D gene: .
V gene: TRBV5-5

CDR3 protein: CATSRVGALSVVAFF
CDR3 DNA: TGTGCCACCAGCAGGGTGGGTGCCTTGTCCGTGGTGGCTTTCTTT
J gene: TRBJ1-1
CDR3 length: 15
clone size: .
D gene: .
V gene: TRBV15

CDR3 protein: CATSMALYEQFF
CDR3 DNA: TGTGCCACCTCCATGGCCCTTTATGAGCAGTTCTTC
J gene: TRBJ2-1
CDR3 length: 12
clone size: .
D gene: .
V gene: TRBV19

CDR3 protein: CASSLWGGTDTQYF
CDR3 DNA: TGTGCCAGCAGCTTGTGGGGTGGCACAGATACGCAGTATTTT
J gene: TRBJ2-3
CDR3 length: 14
clone size: .
D gene: .
V gene: TRBV5-5

CDR3 protein: CASSPDSERGKLFF
CDR3 DNA: TGTGCCAGCTCACCAGACTCTGAGAGGGGGAAACTGTTTTTT
J gene: TRBJ1-4
CDR3 length: 14
clone size: few
D gene: .
V gene: TRBV18

CDR3 protein: CSVDSGTGAYEQYF
CDR3 DNA: TGCAGCGTTGACTCCGGGACAGGGGCCTACGAGCAGTACTTC
J gene: TRBJ2-7
CDR3 length: 14
clone size: once
D gene: TRBD1
V gene: TRBV29-1

CDR3 protein: CASSGDGGAKNIQYF
CDR3 DNA: TGCGCCAGCAGCGGGGACGGGGGTGCCAAAAACATTCAGTACTTC
J gene: TRBJ2-4
CDR3 length: 15
clone size: .
D gene: .
V gene: TRBV5-1

CDR3 protein: CATSIYPAGAYGYTF
CDR3 DNA: TGTGCCACCAGCATATATCCGGCAGGGGCATATGGCTACACCTTC
J gene: TRBJ1-2
CDR3 length: 15
clone size: .
D gene: .
V gene: TRBV15

CDR3 protein: CAWSTVYGYTF
CDR3 DNA: TGTGCCTGGAGTACCGTCTATGGCTACACCTTC
J gene: TRBJ1-2
CDR3 length: 11
clone size: once
D gene: .
V gene: TRBV30

CDR3 protein: CASRGHGNTIYF
CDR3 DNA: TGTGCCAGCAGGGGGCATGGAAACACCATATATTTT
J gene: TRBJ1-3
CDR3 length: 12
clone size: .
D gene: .
V gene: TRBV11-2

CDR3 protein: CSARDREPYEQYF
CDR3 DNA: TGCAGCGCCCGGGACAGGGAGCCTTACGAGCAGTACTTC
J gene: TRBJ2-7
CDR3 length: 13
clone size: medium-sized
D gene: TRBD1
V gene: TRBV29-1

CDR3 protein: CASSEAGGARGYTF
CDR3 DNA: TGTGCCAGCAGTGAGGCAGGGGGTGCGAGAGGCTACACCTTC
J gene: TRBJ1-2
CDR3 length: 14
clone size: few
D gene: TRBD1
V gene: TRBV6-1

CDR3 protein: CASSPPSNEKLFF
CDR3 DNA: TGTGCCAGCTCACCACCATCTAATGAAAAACTGTTTTTT
J gene: TRBJ1-4
CDR3 length: 13
clone size: .
D gene: .
V gene: TRBV18

CDR3 protein: CASSLSDASEQYF
CDR3 DNA: TGTGCCAGCTCCCTCAGTGACGCATCCGAGCAGTACTTC
J gene: TRBJ2-7
CDR3 length: 13
clone size: .
D gene: .
V gene: TRBV18

CDR3 protein: CATSRDHARFTDTQYF
CDR3 DNA: TGTGCCACCAGCAGAGATCACGCGAGATTCACAGATACGCAGTATTTT
J gene: TRBJ2-3
CDR3 length: 16
clone size: once
D gene: .
V gene: TRBV15

CDR3 protein: CAWSSTGFGNEQYF
CDR3 DNA: TGTGCCTGGAGTTCGACAGGGTTTGGGAACGAGCAGTACTTC
J gene: TRBJ2-7
CDR3 length: 14
clone size: .
D gene: TRBD1
V gene: TRBV30

CDR3 protein: CASSQDSRTRETEAFF
CDR3 DNA: TGCGCCAGCAGCCAAGATTCGAGAACAAGGGAGACTGAAGCTTTCTTT
J gene: TRBJ1-1
CDR3 length: 16
clone size: .
D gene: .
V gene: TRBV4-3

CDR3 protein: CASSLGQGGRYTF
CDR3 DNA: TGTGCCAGCAGCTTAGGACAGGGTGGGCGCTACACCTTC
J gene: TRBJ1-2
CDR3 length: 13
clone size: .
D gene: TRBD1
V gene: TRBV7-8

CDR3 protein: CASSDLPPMNTEAFF
CDR3 DNA: TGTGCCAGCAGTGACCTGCCACCTATGAACACTGAAGCTTTCTTT
J gene: TRBJ1-1
CDR3 length: 15
clone size: .
D gene: .
V gene: TRBV2

CDR3 protein: CASSPIQGFQPQHF
CDR3 DNA: TGTGCCAGCAGCCCGATACAGGGTTTTCAGCCCCAGCATTTT
J gene: TRBJ1-5
CDR3 length: 14
clone size: .
D gene: .
V gene: TRBV3-1/TRBV3-2

CDR3 protein: CASYMRTGGNSPLHF
CDR3 DNA: TGTGCCAGCTATATGAGGACAGGGGGTAATTCACCCCTCCACTTT
J gene: TRBJ1-6
CDR3 length: 15
clone size: .
D gene: TRBD1
V gene: TRBV6-5

CDR3 protein: CASSRDNSYEQYF
CDR3 DNA: TGTGCCAGCAGCCGGGACAATTCCTACGAGCAGTACTTC
J gene: TRBJ2-7
CDR3 length: 13
clone size: .
D gene: .
V gene: TRBV12-3/TRBV12-4

CDR3 protein: CASSLGLQETQYF
CDR3 DNA: TGTGCCAGCAGCTTGGGACTCCAAGAGACCCAGTACTTC
J gene: TRBJ2-5
CDR3 length: 13
clone size: .
D gene: .
V gene: TRBV9

CDR3 protein: CASSVDQGSYGYTF
CDR3 DNA: TGTGCCAGCAGCGTAGATCAGGGCTCCTATGGCTACACCTTC
J gene: TRBJ1-2
CDR3 length: 14
clone size: .
D gene: .
V gene: TRBV9

CDR3 protein: CASSSGTDFYTQYF
CDR3 DNA: TGTGCCAGCAGCTCCGGGACTGACTTTTATACGCAGTATTTT
J gene: TRBJ2-3
CDR3 length: 14
clone size: .
D gene: .
V gene: TRBV11-3

CDR3 protein: CASSEVDTYEQYF
CDR3 DNA: TGTGCCAGCAGTGAGGTCGATACCTACGAGCAGTACTTC
J gene: TRBJ2-7
CDR3 length: 13
clone size: .
D gene: .
V gene: TRBV6-1

CDR3 protein: CASSVAGQATGELFF
CDR3 DNA: TGTGCCAGCAGCGTAGCCGGACAGGCAACCGGGGAGCTGTTTTTT
J gene: TRBJ2-2
CDR3 length: 15
clone size: .
D gene: TRBD1
V gene: TRBV9

CDR3 protein: CASSNSGTLDEQYF
CDR3 DNA: TGTGCCAGCTCGAACTCCGGGACCCTTGACGAGCAGTACTTC
J gene: TRBJ2-7
CDR3 length: 14
clone size: .
D gene: .
V gene: TRBV18

CDR3 protein: CASSFRTGLSYEQYF
CDR3 DNA: TGTGCCAGCAGCTTTAGGACAGGGCTCTCCTACGAGCAGTACTTC
J gene: TRBJ2-7
CDR3 length: 15
clone size: .
D gene: TRBD1
V gene: TRBV7-6

CDR3 protein: CASSLQGLYGNTIYF
CDR3 DNA: TGTGCCAGCAGCCTACAGGGATTATATGGAAACACCATATATTTT
J gene: TRBJ1-3
CDR3 length: 15
clone size: .
D gene: .
V gene: TRBV2

CDR3 protein: CASSYGGAGYTF
CDR3 DNA: TGTGCCAGCAGTTACGGAGGGGCTGGCTACACCTTC
J gene: TRBJ1-2
CDR3 length: 12
clone size: .
D gene: .
V gene: TRBV6-5

CDR3 protein: CASSLRTSGGPLSYEQYF
CDR3 DNA: TGCGCCAGCAGCCTTCGCACTAGCGGGGGGCCCTTATCCTACGAGCAGTACTTC
J gene: TRBJ2-7
CDR3 length: 18
clone size: .
D gene: TRBD2
V gene: TRBV4-1

CDR3 protein: CASSRDRGADTQYF
CDR3 DNA: TGCGCCAGCAGCCGGGACAGGGGAGCAGATACGCAGTATTTT
J gene: TRBJ2-3
CDR3 length: 14
clone size: .
D gene: TRBD1
V gene: TRBV5-1

CDR3 protein: CASSQFPRGLPSYEQYF
CDR3 DNA: TGTGCCAGCAGCCAGTTTCCCAGGGGGCTCCCCTCCTACGAGCAGTACTTC
J gene: TRBJ2-7
CDR3 length: 17
clone size: .
D gene: TRBD1
V gene: TRBV4-2

CDR3 protein: CASSWGQVSGNTIYF
CDR3 DNA: TGCGCCAGCAGCTGGGGACAGGTCTCTGGAAACACCATATATTTT
J gene: TRBJ1-3
CDR3 length: 15
clone size: .
D gene: TRBD1
V gene: TRBV5-1

CDR3 protein: CASSFAGGRGDTQYF
CDR3 DNA: TGTGCCAGCAGCTTCGCGGGCGGGCGTGGGGATACGCAGTATTTT
J gene: TRBJ2-3
CDR3 length: 15
clone size: .
D gene: .
V gene: TRBV7-2

CDR3 protein: CASSQERDRGGYSYEQYF
CDR3 DNA: TGCGCCAGCAGCCAAGAGCGGGACAGGGGGGGATACTCCTACGAGCAGTACTTC
J gene: TRBJ2-7
CDR3 length: 18
clone size: .
D gene: TRBD1
V gene: TRBV4-3